This TCR beta chain was retrieved from a study of cytomegalovirus exposure and HLA in healthy donors. General study points: Altogether, 160 or so TCR beta chains were recorded as cytomegalovirus-associated. In a later analysis, across HLA loci, associated TCR counts were highest for DRB1, lowest for HLA-C. Per a prior analysis, the majority of TCR beta V segments were productive roughly 87% or roughly 30% of the time. Reports showed the classifier diagnosing cytomegalovirus status with high specificity and sensitivity.

The PCR made use of 60 Vbeta and 13 Jbeta primers. Sequenced by immunoSEQ multiplex PCR; TCRdb stores in-frame clones only, minus some. The table shows approximately 170,000 clones, with approximately 70% occurring only once. In this sample, this clone turned up a few times. Antigen: not known. Sequencing was done on a sample of PBMCs. The receptor comes from a man aged 18-30 years in good health and CMV-seropositive.

CDR3: CASTIGQGAFF. The CDR3 bases are TGTGCCAGCACCATAGGACAGGGAGCTTTCTTT. The genes are TRBV6-1 and TRBJ1-1; 8 bases are shared with TRBD1. The CDR3 contains 11 residues. Losses at the gene ends were 7 bases for V and 10 bases for J; bases not matched to a gene: 5. The germline V gene encodes CDR1 MNHNS and CDR2 SASEGT.